This entry lists 5 T cell receptor beta chains sequenced from one sample in a study of control samples from healthy donors and cancer patients. Method: immunoSEQ multiplex PCR; TCRdb's copy keeps in-frame clones and lacks some. The sample carries some 150,000 clones, more than 90% recorded once. Sample: blood. All receptors come from a man under 40 in good health.

This clone was seen only once. The gene calls are TRBV7-9 and TRBJ1-6, with D tentatively TRBD1 (6 bases). CDR1 and CDR2 (germline): SEHNR, FQNEAQ (reference sequence). The CDR3 covers 16 residues. The V and J ends lost 2 bases and 7 bases respectively, with 15 bases between them. Here the CDR3 reads CASSLSAGQANSPLHF. In DNA form, the CDR3 reads TGTGCCAGCAGCTTAAGCGCGGGACAAGCAAATTCACCCCTCCACTTT.

CDR3 sequence: CASSLDRGVTNEKLFF. DNA of the CDR3: TGTGCCAGCAGTTTGGACAGGGGAGTTACTAATGAAAAACTGTTTTTT. V is TRBV11-2 and J is TRBJ1-4; 9 bases align to TRBD1. The V and J ends lost 6 bases and 2 bases, in that order; junction bases with no gene match: 7. The CDR3 is made up of 16 amino acids. The germline V gene encodes CDR1 SGHAT and CDR2 FQNNGV.

The chain couples TRBV6-5 to TRBJ1-6; maybe TRBD1 (6 bases). The V and J ends lost 8 bases and 4 bases respectively, with 9 bases between them. The CDR3 contains 13 residues. Per the germline V gene, CDR1 is MNHEY and CDR2 is SVGAGI. For the CDR3, the DNA is TGTGCCAGCCACAGGGATTATAATTCACCCCTCCACTTT. Its translation: CASHRDYNSPLHF.

This clone was seen once. The rearrangement uses TRBV6-4 and TRBJ2-1; 11 nucleotides match TRBD2. The CDR3 has 16 residues. V shed 0 bases, J shed 8 bases, and the junction held 6 bases outside the gene matches. The V gene's germline CDR1 is MRHNA and CDR2 SNTAGT. CDR3 nucleotide sequence: TGTGCCAGCAGTGACTCGAGGCTAGCGGGGGGAGATGAGCAGTTCTTC. It codes for CASSDSRLAGGDEQFF.

This chain links TRBV27 with TRBJ1-2; perhaps TRBD1 as D (5 bases). V lost 0 bases and J lost 4, with 12 bases in between. Germline CDR1 reads MNHEY; CDR2 reads SMNVEV (reference sequence). The CDR3 is 15 residues long. The CDR3 bases are TGTGCCAGCAGTTTATCGGGGGGGATTGGCTATGGCTACACCTTC. It encodes CASSLSGGIGYGYTF.